The entry below describes one T cell receptor beta chain. The data were obtained in a study of blood T cell repertoires in COVID-19. Study background: The study drew acute and convalescent COVID-19 samples from the United States, Italy and Spain. From T cells, B-cell-depleted T cells, or PBMCs came the material, which was cDNA or gDNA.

V lost 0 bases to trimming and J lost 11 bases, with 8 bases between them. The CDR3 is 12 amino acids. Germline CDR1 LNHNV, CDR2 YYDKDF (reference sequence). How the authors handled the data: From reference gene primer amplification, estimates of nucleated cell counts were derived. This table comes from immunoSEQ multiplex PCR, and its TCRdb copy is limited to in-frame clones, with some not included. D and trimming were read from the DNA, whereas the V and J calls and clone size are those reported in that table. The sample shows about 42,000 clones, 85% to 90% of them seen only once. The chain employs TRBV15 and TRBJ2-4, with a weak D call TRBD1 (6 bases). The sample taken for sequencing was peripheral blood. The receptor's source is a man aged 45-60 years with active COVID-19. Here the CDR3 DNA reads TGTGCCACCAGCAGAGATGGGGGCTTTCAGTACTTC. Translating it yields CATSRDGGFQYF. The full variable domain, rest sourced from reference TRBV15 and TRBJ2-4, is DAMVIQNPRYQVTQFGKPVTLSCSQTLNHNVMYWYQQKSSQAPKLLFHYYDKDFNNEADTPDNFQSRRPNTSFCFLDIRSPGLGDTAMYLCATSRDGGFQYFGAGTRLSVL.